One sample yielded the 30 T cell receptor beta chains listed below, sequenced in a study of early T cells in non-severe SARS-CoV-2 infection (dated by TCRdb to about 2021). Libraries came from 5' RACE. The data were produced on a NextSeq 500. TCRdb's own reprocessing of the public reads used fastp at Q25 and MiXCR and kept productive beta chains. Entries are consolidated by CDR3 protein sequence, retaining the most common genes and DNA. This sample has 25,000 to 35,000 distinct CDR3 sequences in its table, and about 6.7% of those were observed once. Of the sample, approximately 4.1% falls within the top ten clones. The source material was whole blood. These receptor sequences come from an adult who was a healthcare worker with PCR-confirmed SARS-CoV-2 infection or an uninfected control (not recorded which).

Within the sample, this clonotype is medium-sized. V and J are TRBV7-2 and TRBJ2-1; TRBD2 is a possible D gene (6 bases). The CDR3 extends over 12 amino acids. Trimming took 5 bases from V and 12 from J, leaving 14 bases between them. Germline CDR1 SGHTA, CDR2 FQGNSA. CDR3 loop: CASSRPPGLQFF. CDR3 sequence (DNA): TGTGCCAGCAGCCGCCCGCCGGGACTGCAGTTCTTC.

This clonotype was observed many times. This chain links TRBV10-3 with TRBJ1-6; D unresolved. CDR3 length equals 12 residues. V shed 0 bases and J shed 9 bases, with 3 bases lying between them. Per the germline V gene, CDR1 is ENHRY and CDR2 is SYGVKD. CDR3 protein: CAISESSSPLHF. The CDR3, as DNA: TGTGCCATCAGTGAGTCAAGTTCACCCCTCCACTTT.

A note on this clonotype: A much larger clone is a single base away; this may be a read error. CDR3 amino acids: CANRRLAGETDTQYF. CDR3 in DNA: TGTGCCAACAGGCGACTAGCGGGAGAGACAGATACGCAGTATTTT. The rearrangement uses TRBV6-4 and TRBJ2-3, with 12 positions matching TRBD2. CDR1 is MRHNA, CDR2 SNTAGT, per germline. The CDR3 loop spans 15 amino acids. The trim removed 10 bases at V and 3 bases at J, leaving 8 bases unmatched.

In this sample, this clonotype turned up a few times. DNA for the CDR3: TGTGCCAGCAGTTTCCAGGAGACTGAAGCTTTCTTT. Translation gives CASSFQETEAFF. The rearrangement joins TRBV28 to TRBJ1-1; D gene uncertain. Germline lookup yields CDR1 MDHEN and CDR2 SYDVKM. V was pared by 3 bases and J by 5 bases, with 7 bases between. This CDR3 comprises 12 residues.

Many counts were recorded for this clonotype. The rearrangement joins TRBV14 to TRBJ1-3; the D gene is possibly TRBD1 (5 bases). The V gene lost 2 bases and the J gene lost 0 bases, with 8 bases spanning the gap. Germline-derived CDR1 and CDR2 are SGHDN and FVKESK. CDR3 length: 15 amino acids. This CDR3 reads CASSQRGGSGNTIYF. DNA for the CDR3: TGTGCCAGCAGCCAACGTGGGGGCTCTGGAAACACCATATATTTT.

The chain couples TRBV3-1 to TRBJ1-4; tentative D call: TRBD1 (5 bases). Trimming removed 4 bases at V and 1 base at J, with 19 bases between. Germline assignment: CDR1 LGHDT and CDR2 YNNKEL (reference sequence). This CDR3 is 18 amino acids long. The DNA for the CDR3 is TGTGCCAGCAGCCCCCTGGGGAGGGGAGTTGGAACTAATGAAAAACTGTTTTTT. Encoded protein: CASSPLGRGVGTNEKLFF. Full variable domain (missing parts from reference TRBV3-1 and TRBJ1-4): DTAVSQTPKYLVTQMGNDKSIKCEQNLGHDTMYWYKQDSKKFLKIMFSYNNKELIINETVPNRFSPKSPDKAHLNLHINSLELGDSAVYFCASSPLGRGVGTNEKLFFGSGTQLSVL.

This clonotype was detected many times. The chain joins TRBV29-1 to TRBJ2-1; TRBD2 might be the D (7 bases). CDR1 SQVTM and CDR2 ANQGSEA come from the germline V gene. This CDR3 region has 12 residues. V was shortened by 4 bases and J by 9 bases, with 13 bases between the two germline ends. As DNA, the CDR3 is TGCAGCGTTGTCGGGGGGCTGGCTGAGCAGTTCTTC. Translation: CSVVGGLAEQFF.

Only a few counts were recorded for this clonotype. J is TRBJ1-1 and V is TRBV18, with TRBD1 matching over 10 bases. Trimming removed 6 bases from V and 8 bases from J; junction bases left unmatched: 12. From germline, CDR1 is KGHSH and CDR2 LQKENI. The CDR3 has 15 amino acids. The CDR3 coding sequence is TGTGCCAGCTCGCCGGGACAGGGGAGGGACGCGGAAGCTTTCTTT. Translation: CASSPGQGRDAEAFF. Complete variable domain (other parts from reference TRBV18 and TRBJ1-1): NAGVMQNPRHLVRRRGQEARLRCSPMKGHSHVYWYRQLPEEGLKFMVYLQKENIIDESGMPKERFSAEFPKEGPSILRIQQVVRGDSAAYFCASSPGQGRDAEAFFGQGTRLTVV.

This clonotype was seen more than once but under ten times. The V and J genes are TRBV10-1 and TRBJ2-1; 11 bases agree with TRBD2. The CDR3 is 17 residues long. Germline CDR1 and CDR2: WNHNN and SYGVQD (reference sequence). V lost 6 bases to trimming and J lost 6 bases; unmatched junction nucleotides: 13. CDR3 protein: CASRLKETGTSGNEQFF. Written as DNA, the CDR3 is TGCGCCAGCAGATTAAAGGAGACCGGGACTAGCGGCAATGAGCAGTTCTTC.

This clonotype occurred many times. The CDR3 sequence is CASRLAGDYEQYF. In DNA, the CDR3 is TGTGCCAGCAGACTAGCGGGAGATTACGAGCAGTACTTC. The chain is built from TRBV25-1 and TRBJ2-7, with TRBD2 matching 11 bases. J lost 4 bases, V lost 6 bases, and 2 bases had no gene match. The CDR3 is made up of 13 amino acids. The V gene's germline CDR1 is MGHDK and CDR2 SYGVNS.

The sample holds many counts of this clonotype. This chain joins TRBV24-1 and TRBJ1-5; 7 bases map to TRBD1. Germline V CDR1 and CDR2: KGHDR, SFDVKD. This CDR3 region has 20 residues. Trimming at V came to 0 bases and at J to 6 bases, leaving 19 bases not matched to a gene. The CDR3 nucleotides are TGTGCCACCAGTGATTTGCGTCGACAGGGTGTATCACTGCTACGTCAGCCCCAGCATTTT. Protein sequence: CATSDLRRQGVSLLRQPQHF.

This clonotype has ten or more counts. The chain is built from TRBV7-3 and TRBJ2-1, with 7 bases that match TRBD2. The length of the CDR3 is 14 residues. The J segment lost 5 bases and the V segment lost 2 bases, leaving 3 bases of the junction unmatched. CDR1 SGHTA and CDR2 FQGTGA come from the germline V gene. CDR3 sequence (DNA): TGTGCCAGCAGCTTAGGGCGGGGGAACAATGAGCAGTTCTTC. This sequence encodes CASSLGRGNNEQFF.

The rearrangement joins TRBV7-9 to TRBJ1-4; D is ambiguous. Trimming stripped 1 base from V and 4 bases from J, with 10 bases between. This CDR3 is 15 amino acids long. CDR1 is SEHNR, CDR2 FQNEAQ, per germline (reference sequence). The CDR3 protein is CASSLGQAFNEKLFF. The CDR3 DNA sequence: TGTGCCAGCAGCTTAGGGCAGGCGTTTAATGAAAAACTGTTTTTT.

This clonotype was seen many times. This chain joins TRBV20-1 and TRBJ2-1, with 7 bases lining up with TRBD2. Germline V gene sequence: CDR1 DFQATT, CDR2 SNEGSKA (reference sequence). V lost 5 bases, J lost 0 bases, and 7 bases stayed unmatched. The CDR3 has 15 amino acids. CDR3 protein: CSAGLGGSSYNEQFF. The CDR3 coding sequence is TGCAGTGCTGGACTGGGCGGGAGCTCCTACAATGAGCAGTTCTTC.

This clonotype was observed a handful of times. This rearrangement joins TRBV10-2 to TRBJ1-1; 7 positions match TRBD1. Looked up from germline, CDR1 is WSHSY and CDR2 is SAAADI. CDR3 length equals 14 residues. After removal of 6 bases from V and 3 bases from J, the junction contained 7 bases not matched to a gene. As DNA, the CDR3 is TGCGCCAGCAGGACAGGGCTGGGGGACACTGAAGCTTTCTTT. Its protein product is CASRTGLGDTEAFF.

The gene calls are TRBV25-1 and TRBJ1-2, with 9 bases lining up with TRBD1. The CDR3 contains 14 residues. V lost 5 bases, J lost 7 bases, and 8 bases stayed unmatched. CDR1 is MGHDK, CDR2 SYGVNS, per germline. The CDR3 DNA sequence: TGTGCCAGCAGTTCCCGGGACAGGGACCTTGGCTACACCTTC. As protein: CASSSRDRDLGYTF.

Note on this clonotype: This could be a read error, since a much larger clone is one nucleotide away. The CDR3, as DNA: TGTGCCAGCAGCCGTGGGGATTACGAGCAGTACTTC. Translation: CASSRGDYEQYF. The chain is built from TRBV27 and TRBJ2-7; unclear D gene. There are 12 residues in the CDR3. CDR1 MNHEY and CDR2 SMNVEV come from the germline V gene (reference sequence). V lost 6 bases, J lost 4 bases, and 10 bases lay in between.

This clonotype was detected a few times. The gene calls are TRBV29-1 and TRBJ1-1, with D possibly being TRBD1 (6 bases). V was cut by 7 bases and J by 1 base, with 10 bases left in between. Germline-derived CDR1 and CDR2 are SQVTM and ANQGSEA. CDR3 length equals 12 residues. Written as DNA, the CDR3 is TGCAGCGCTATGACAGGGAACACTGAAGCTTTCTTT. Its translation is CSAMTGNTEAFF.

This clonotype came up many times. The chain combines TRBV21-1 with TRBJ2-1; the D segment call TRBD1 is taken from the table without a DNA check. TRBV21-1 is a documented pseudogene. The CDR3 consists of 16 residues. The CDR3 DNA reads as TGTGCCAGCGGATCGCGGGGACAGGGTATGATTCGGGATACATTCTTC. Amino acid sequence: CASGSRGQGMIRDTFF.

Many counts were recorded for this clonotype. This chain connects TRBV7-2 to TRBJ2-7, with a possible D match to TRBD1 (6 bases). Germline values: CDR1 SGHTA, CDR2 FQGNSA. This CDR3 region has 13 residues. Trimming took 5 bases from V and 4 from J, leaving 12 bases between them. The CDR3 loop reads CASSHGQLYEQYF. CDR3 bases: TGTGCCAGCAGCCACGGACAGCTTTACGAGCAGTACTTC.

This clonotype was seen many times. V gene TRBV12-3 or TRBV12-4 combines with J gene TRBJ2-3; either TRBD1 or TRBD2 may fit D (5 bases each). The CDR3 runs 16 residues. Trimming took off 2 bases at V and 0 bases at J, with 12 bases between the two ends. The CDR3 reads CASSLTGLVSTDTQYF. As DNA, the CDR3 is TGTGCCAGCAGTTTAACAGGACTCGTTAGCACAGATACGCAGTATTTT.

This chain uses TRBV28 with TRBJ2-7; 8 positions agree with TRBD2. From germline, CDR1 is MDHEN and CDR2 SYDVKM. V shed 6 bases and J 2 bases; nucleotides not matched to a gene: 6. The CDR3 sequence is 14 residues long. The DNA of the CDR3 is TGTGCCAGCAGAGCTTTAGCGGGGCCCTACGAGCAGTACTTC. It yields the protein CASRALAGPYEQYF.

This clonotype has just a few counts. J is TRBJ2-1 and V is TRBV11-2; D may correspond to TRBD1 or TRBD2 (5 bases each). The V end lost 5 bases, the J end lost 3 bases, and 11 bases lay between the germline ends. Germline V lookup: CDR1 SGHAT, CDR2 FQNNGV. CDR3 size: 14 residues. CDR3 protein: CASSVRDDYNEQFF. Here the CDR3 DNA reads TGTGCCAGCAGCGTCCGGGACGACTACAATGAGCAGTTCTTC.

V usage is TRBV7-9 and J usage is TRBJ2-1; D possibly corresponds to TRBD1 (5 bases). The V end lost 0 bases, the J end lost 6 bases, and 9 bases lay between the germline ends. The length of the CDR3 is 14 residues. Germline V CDR1 and CDR2: SEHNR, FQNEAQ (reference sequence). CDR3 loop: CASSLAGVSNEQFF. The CDR3 region has the DNA TGTGCCAGCAGCTTAGCAGGGGTCTCCAATGAGCAGTTCTTC.

This clonotype came up many times. V usage is TRBV28 and J usage is TRBJ2-2; possibly TRBD2 for D (7 bases). This CDR3 is 16 amino acids long. Trimming cost V 6 bases and J 0 bases, with 14 bases left between them. Looked up from germline, CDR1 is MDHEN and CDR2 is SYDVKM. The CDR3 sequence is CASRGGGRTNTGELFF. DNA of the CDR3: TGTGCCAGCAGAGGGGGGGGACGAACGAACACCGGGGAGCTGTTTTTT.

This clonotype was counted at least ten times. The chain employs TRBV30 and TRBJ1-1, with a tentative D call TRBD1 (5 bases). The CDR3 is 14 amino acids. Germline lookup yields CDR1 GTSNPN and CDR2 SVGIG (reference sequence). Deletions cut 0 bases from V and 6 bases from J, with 14 bases between. CDR3 coding DNA: TGTGCCTGGAGTGTATCAGGGCTTCGGGCTGAAGCTTTCTTT. It specifies CAWSVSGLRAEAFF.

This clonotype was seen ten or more times. The CDR3 DNA reads TGCAGCGTTGAGATCCAGGGACGGCGAGAGGAGTACTTC. The encoded protein is CSVEIQGRREEYF. V and J are TRBV29-1 and TRBJ2-7; D is perhaps TRBD1 or TRBD2 (5 bases each). There are 13 residues in the CDR3. V gave up 3 bases and J gave up 11 bases, with 20 bases separating them. CDR1 is SQVTM, CDR2 ANQGSEA, per germline.

This clonotype was recorded many times. V is TRBV7-9 and J is TRBJ1-1, with a possible D match to TRBD1 (6 bases). This CDR3 contains 15 residues. The germline gives CDR1 SEHNR, CDR2 FQNEAQ (reference sequence). Trimming removed 5 bases at V and 1 base at J, with 14 bases between. CDR3 in DNA: TGTGCCAGCAGCGACCCGACAGGTTCGAACACTGAAGCTTTCTTT. Translation gives CASSDPTGSNTEAFF.

This clonotype has only a few counts. The CDR3: CASGSGRSQFF. The CDR3 DNA follows: TGTGCCAGCGGTAGCGGAAGATCCCAGTTCTTC. The V call is TRBV2, the J call TRBJ2-1, with D possibly matching TRBD2 (6 bases). Germline V gives CDR1 SNHLY, CDR2 FYNNEI. Between the trimmed V and J ends, which lost 8 bases and 13 bases, there was a span of 15 bases. The CDR3 is 11 residues long.

This clonotype was observed many times. The chain uses TRBV12-2 and TRBJ2-3; the table assigns TRBD2, which was not confirmed against the DNA. TRBV12-2 is marked as a pseudogene. The CDR3 consists of 19 residues. CDR3 residues: CASRSGFLAAGLNTDTQYF. The CDR3 DNA follows: TGTGCAAGTCGTTCCGGGTTCCTAGCGGCTGGCCTCAACACAGATACGCAGTATTTT.